The clone carrying this TCR beta chain turned up a few times. Its antigen remains unidentified. This specimen comes from a study of Ad26.COV2.S vaccination and SARS-CoV-2 variants. The overall study: The donor participated in the COV1001 trial, in its Ad26.COV2.S arm. Ad26.COV2.S shots went into the muscle once or twice, 56 days apart. Study-wide findings and caveats: Among vaccine recipients, spike-specific TCR breadth exceeded that of placebo recipients. Assessments of TCR breadth and depth may have underestimated the total T cell responses.

Treatment given: around 19 received Ad26.COV2.S at low or high dose, single or two shots; about 5 received placebo; per-sample allocation not given. Day 63 following the first vaccine or placebo injection was when the samples were taken. From germline, CDR1 is SGHNT and CDR2 YENEEA. The CDR3 has 13 amino acids. The V and J ends lost 0 bases and 8 bases respectively, with 9 bases between them. Sequencing was performed with immunoSEQ multiplex PCR; in TCRdb, only in-frame clones are kept and a portion is missing. The sample includes hundreds of thousands of clones, more than 70% of them seen just once.

Sequencing was performed on peripheral blood, taken in a trial of Ad26.COV2.S vaccine versus placebo. The clonotype originates from a person between 18 and 59 years old who received the Ad26.COV2.S COVID-19 vaccine or a placebo. The rearrangement uses TRBV11-3 and TRBJ2-3; no firm D call. The CDR3 loop reads CASSLDPLGTQYF. In DNA, the CDR3 is TGTGCCAGCAGCTTAGATCCCCTAGGTACGCAGTATTTT.